The 31 T cell receptor beta chains below come from one sample, sequenced in a study of CD8 T cells in Susac syndrome. Reverse transcription of roughly 0.45 to 1 ug RNA was performed with random hexamers. TCRdb re-called the immunoSEQ multiplex PCR reads through MiXCR, storing one row per CDR3 protein. The sample yields about 250,000 distinct CDR3 sequences, approximately 92% seen once. What was sequenced was CD4+ T cells from PBMCs. The origin of the receptors is a human donor with multiple sclerosis.

The chain recombines TRBV4-1 with TRBJ1-2, with D possibly being TRBD1 (5 bases). The V end was cut by 1 base, the J end by 6 bases, with 12 bases between. Germline V CDR1 and CDR2: MGHRA, YSYEKL. This CDR3 has 14 residues. This CDR3 reads CASSQGGTADGYTF. Written as DNA, the CDR3 is TGCGCCAGCAGCCAAGGGGGGACTGCTGATGGCTACACCTTC.

This rearrangement joins TRBV6-1 to TRBJ2-1; D is tentatively TRBD1 or TRBD2 (5 bases each). The CDR3 has 15 residues. Trimming removed 6 bases at V and 4 bases at J, with 16 bases between. CDR1 and CDR2 from the germline V gene are MNHNS and SASEGT. The CDR3 spells CASRATGTGYNEQFF. The CDR3 nucleotides read TGTGCCAGCAGGGCTACCGGGACGGGTTACAATGAGCAGTTCTTC.

V usage is TRBV12-5 and J usage is TRBJ2-4, with 9 bases fitting TRBD2. Germline-derived CDR1 and CDR2 are LGHNT and FRNRAP. V was pared by 1 base and J by 3 bases, with 13 bases of the junction left unmatched. The CDR3 contains 19 residues. CDR3 in amino acids: CASGLDRWRTSDLKNIQYF. In DNA, the CDR3 is TGTGCTAGTGGTTTGGATCGGTGGAGGACTAGCGACCTCAAAAACATTCAGTACTTC.

The genes are TRBV30 and TRBJ1-2; D remains ambiguous. Trimming took 1 base from V and 3 from J, leaving 12 bases between them. Germline CDR1 and CDR2: GTSNPN and SVGIG (reference sequence). This CDR3 is 14 amino acids long. This CDR3 reads CAWSGDGIHYGYTF. For the CDR3, the DNA is TGTGCCTGGAGTGGAGACGGCATTCACTATGGCTACACCTTC.

The rearrangement uses TRBV12-5 and TRBJ2-7; 10 bases are a match to TRBD1. V was pared by 4 bases and J by 5 bases, with 5 bases of the junction left unmatched. Germline V gene lookup returns CDR1 LGHNT and CDR2 FRNRAP. The CDR3 spans 14 residues. Written as DNA, the CDR3 is TGTGCTAGTGGTTGGAGGGACAGGGGCAACGAGCAGTACTTC. Its translation is CASGWRDRGNEQYF. Full variable domain (outside the CDR3, taken from reference TRBV12-5 and TRBJ2-7): DARVTQTPRHKVTEMGQEVTMRCQPILGHNTVFWYRQTMMQGLELLAYFRNRAPLDDSGMPKDRFSAEMPDATLATLKIQPSEPRDSAVYFCASGWRDRGNEQYFGPGTRLTVT.

V is TRBV14 and J is TRBJ2-7; 8 nucleotides match TRBD1. Germline V gene lookup returns CDR1 SGHDN and CDR2 FVKESK. The CDR3 sequence is 15 residues long. J was trimmed by 7 bases and V by 4 bases; bases with no gene match: 12. CDR3 coding DNA: TGTGCCAGCAGCCTTCGGACAGGGAGAACTACGGAGCAGTACGTC. Its protein product is CASSLRTGRTTEQYV.

CDR3 nucleotides: TGTGCCAGCAGTGCCTCCGGGACAGGCTATGGCTACACCTTC. It translates to CASSASGTGYGYTF. The chain employs TRBV28 and TRBJ1-2; 8 bases match TRBD1. The CDR3 runs 14 residues. V dropped 5 bases and J dropped 4; count of bases not matched to a gene: 6. Germline V gene data show CDR1 as MDHEN and CDR2 as SYDVKM.

The chain couples TRBV29-1 to TRBJ1-1; 7 bases match TRBD1. V gave up 1 base and J gave up 5 bases; unmatched junction bases: 1. The CDR3 covers 12 residues. Germline CDR1 SQVTM, CDR2 ANQGSEA. CDR3 nucleotide sequence: TGCAGCGTTGAAGCAGGGGGGACTGAAGCTTTCTTT. This sequence encodes CSVEAGGTEAFF.

The chain is built from TRBV2 and TRBJ2-5, with D tentatively TRBD2 (6 bases). CDR1 and CDR2 (germline): SNHLY, FYNNEI. This CDR3 is 13 amino acids long. The germline V and J ends were trimmed by 9 bases and 5 bases, with 16 bases remaining between them. The CDR3 loop is CARSRPGVETQYF. CDR3 bases: TGTGCCAGATCAAGGCCGGGAGTGGAGACCCAGTACTTC.

The chain links TRBV7-2 to TRBJ2-2; D is perhaps TRBD1 (6 bases). Per the germline V gene, CDR1 is SGHTA and CDR2 is FQGNSA. The CDR3 spans 14 residues. V was trimmed by 2 bases and J by 4 bases, leaving 8 bases between them. The CDR3 DNA reads TGTGCCAGCAGCTTAACAGGGCCCACCGGGGAGCTGTTTTTT. Its protein product is CASSLTGPTGELFF.

V gene TRBV24-1 combines with J gene TRBJ2-2, with D perhaps matching TRBD1 (7 bases). CDR3 length equals 15 residues. Germline-derived CDR1 and CDR2 are KGHDR and SFDVKD. V dropped 4 bases and J dropped 7 bases, with 15 bases sitting between them. The CDR3 DNA sequence: TGTGCCACCAGTGAAGGAGGGGGCAGTTTCGGGGAGCTGTTTTTT. Its protein product is CATSEGGGSFGELFF.

The chain links TRBV19 to TRBJ1-1; 7 nucleotides line up with TRBD1. This CDR3 is built from 15 residues. Germline loops: CDR1 LNHDA, CDR2 SQIVND (reference sequence). The V and J ends lost 6 bases and 1 base, in that order; junction bases with no gene match: 8. In nucleotides, the CDR3 is TGTGCCAGTAGCTCTCGGACAGGAAGGAACACTGAAGCTTTCTTT. This codes for CASSSRTGRNTEAFF.

The chain uses TRBV20-1 and TRBJ2-1; no reliable D call. The germline gives CDR1 DFQATT, CDR2 SNEGSKA (reference sequence). This CDR3 is built from 9 residues. The CDR3 DNA follows: TGCAGCGCTCTCTATGAGCAGTTCTTC. It translates to CSALYEQFF.

The rearrangement uses TRBV20-1 and TRBJ1-5; D is uncertain. The CDR3 loop spans 15 amino acids. The germline V gene has CDR1 DFQATT and CDR2 SNEGSKA (reference sequence). With 6 bases removed from V and 6 bases from J, the gap between germline ends came to 21 bases. The CDR3 is CSAPSNGQAPQPQHF. CDR3 DNA: TGCAGTGCCCCCTCAAACGGGCAGGCGCCTCAGCCCCAGCATTTT.

The rearrangement joins TRBV28 to TRBJ2-2, with D hard to call. Germline lookup yields CDR1 MDHEN and CDR2 SYDVKM. The CDR3 runs to 14 residues. Trimming cost V 6 bases and J 0 bases, with 8 bases left between them. CDR3: CASSFHANTGELFF. The CDR3 nucleotides read TGTGCCAGCAGCTTCCACGCGAACACCGGGGAGCTGTTTTTT.

V usage is TRBV7-3 and J usage is TRBJ2-6; D unresolved. From germline, CDR1 is SGHTA and CDR2 FQGTGA. This CDR3 contains 14 residues. V was cut by 1 base and J by 6 bases, with 7 bases left in between. Here the CDR3 DNA reads TGTGCCAGCAGCTTAAAAGGCCCGGCCAACGTCCTGACTTTC. This codes for CASSLKGPANVLTF.

V gene TRBV6-2 or TRBV6-3 combines with J gene TRBJ2-7; TRBD1 agrees at 9 bases. Losses at the gene ends were 6 bases for V and 6 bases for J; bases not matched to a gene: 6. There are 13 residues in the CDR3. CDR1 and CDR2 from the germline V gene are MNHEY and SVGEGT. This CDR3 reads CASRGTGRTEQYV. As DNA, the CDR3 is TGTGCCAGCAGAGGGACAGGGAGGACCGAGCAGTACGTC.

The sample holds one count of this clonotype. The chain recombines TRBV2 with TRBJ2-3; TRBD1 matches at 10 bases. The length of the CDR3 is 15 residues. Per germline, CDR1 SNHLY and CDR2 FYNNEI. J lost 2 bases, V lost 4 bases, and 3 bases had no gene match. In DNA, the CDR3 is TGTGCCAGCAGTGGCGGACAGGGGGACACAGATACGCAGTATTTT. It translates to CASSGGQGDTDTQYF.

The chain employs TRBV30 and TRBJ2-5; D not resolved. The CDR3 loop spans 13 amino acids. V shed 0 bases and J shed 6 bases, with 11 bases lying between them. Germline-derived CDR1 and CDR2 are GTSNPN and SVGIG (reference sequence). This CDR3 reads CAWSVGQPKTQYF. In DNA form, the CDR3 reads TGTGCCTGGAGTGTTGGGCAGCCAAAGACCCAGTACTTC. Full variable domain (rest looked up from reference TRBV30 and TRBJ2-5): SQTIHQWPATLVQPVGSPLSLECTVEGTSNPNLYWYRQAAGRGLQLLFYSVGIGQISSEVPQNLSASRPQDRQFILSSKKLLLSDSGFYLCAWSVGQPKTQYFGPGTRLLVL.

For this clonotype: Sequence at one end of the junction differs from germline and may be a read error. This chain links TRBV19 with TRBJ1-1; weak D call: TRBD1 (5 bases). CDR1 is LNHDA, CDR2 SQIVND, per germline (reference sequence). This CDR3 contains 13 residues. DNA for the CDR3: TGTGCCAGCAGTATATCACAGGCGCCTGAAGCTTTCTTT. It is translated as CASSISQAPEAFF.

V and J are TRBV4-1 and TRBJ1-2; 10 bases line up with TRBD1. CDR3 length equals 17 residues. Germline CDR1 is MGHRA and CDR2 is YSYEKL. After removal of 0 bases from V and 8 bases from J, the junction contained 12 bases not matched to a gene. CDR3: CASSQDTGTGDRWGYTF. The CDR3 coding sequence is TGCGCCAGCAGCCAAGATACGGGGACAGGGGACCGTTGGGGCTACACCTTC.

The V and J genes are TRBV12-3 or TRBV12-4 and TRBJ2-5; D is ambiguous. This CDR3 contains 14 residues. V lost 4 bases and J 5 bases, leaving 14 bases between the germline ends. The CDR3 nucleotides are TGTGCCAGCAGTTCCTACGGCCACGGGGAGACCCAGTACTTC. This sequence encodes CASSSYGHGETQYF.

The gene calls are TRBV3-1 and TRBJ2-1, with D perhaps TRBD1 or TRBD2 (6 bases each). Germline V CDR1 and CDR2: LGHDT, YNNKEL (reference sequence). Trimming removed 4 bases from V and 12 bases from J, with 16 bases in between. This CDR3 spans 13 amino acids. The CDR3 region has the DNA TGTGCCAGCAGCCCTACGTCGTCGGGGGCGCAGTTCTTC. Amino acids: CASSPTSSGAQFF.

V is TRBV14 and J is TRBJ1-1; TRBD1 might be the D (5 bases). The CDR3 has 13 amino acids. Germline V gives CDR1 SGHDN, CDR2 FVKESK. With 3 bases removed from V and 10 bases from J, the gap between germline ends came to 15 bases. Here the CDR3 DNA reads TGTGCCAGCAGCCAGGGTGGCGGGGGTCTAGCTTTCTTT. Its protein product is CASSQGGGGLAFF.

The J gene is TRBJ1-6, the V gene TRBV3-1; TRBD1 matches 9 bases. The CDR3 spans 15 residues. Trimming took 0 bases from V and 11 from J; bases not matched to a gene: 5. Germline-derived CDR1 and CDR2 are LGHDT and YNNKEL (reference sequence). DNA for the CDR3: TGTGCCAGCAGCCAAGATGGACAGGGGCCGGCACCCCTCCACTTT. This codes for CASSQDGQGPAPLHF.

The chain carries TRBV18 and TRBJ2-2; 9 nucleotides agree with TRBD1. The CDR3 contains 18 residues. Germline CDR1 reads KGHSH; CDR2 reads LQKENI. The junction had 15 bases not matched to a gene; V was cut back by 5 bases and J by 5 bases. In nucleotides, the CDR3 is TGTGCCAGCTCAGAGGTCCTTCCGTCGGGACAGGGTACCGGGGAGCTGTTTTTT. The encoded protein is CASSEVLPSGQGTGELFF.

This clonotype was observed a few times. One end of the junction varies from germline; a read error may be responsible. The chain combines TRBV7-2 with TRBJ1-5; TRBD1 might be the D (6 bases). Germline V CDR1 and CDR2: SGHTA, FQGNSA. This CDR3 comprises 14 residues. CDR3 coding DNA: TGTGCCAGCAGTTTAGGGGGGATAAATCAGCCCCAGCATTTT. This codes for CASSLGGINQPQHF.

The chain uses TRBV18 and TRBJ1-2, with 8 bases fitting TRBD1. Trimming cost V 3 bases and J 7 bases; bases outside gene matches: 10. This CDR3 is 15 amino acids long. CDR1 and CDR2 from the germline V gene are KGHSH and LQKENI. The CDR3 sequence is CASSPNMDRVGGYTF. Here the CDR3 DNA reads TGTGCCAGCTCACCCAATATGGACAGGGTTGGTGGCTACACCTTC.

The V gene is TRBV3-1, the J gene TRBJ1-2; D is ambiguous. The V and J ends lost 1 base and 6 bases respectively, with 12 bases between them. The germline V gene has CDR1 LGHDT and CDR2 YNNKEL (reference sequence). This CDR3 is built from 14 residues. CDR3 nucleotide sequence: TGTGCCAGCAGCCAAGTTGGAACTGCTAATGGCTACACCTTC. The encoded protein is CASSQVGTANGYTF.

This chain joins TRBV18 and TRBJ1-2; D remains unclear. This CDR3 has 13 residues. The V end lost 3 bases, the J end lost 3 bases, and 8 bases lay between the germline ends. Looked up from germline, CDR1 is KGHSH and CDR2 is LQKENI. The CDR3 nucleotides read TGTGCCAGCTCACCGCCGGGATACTATGGCTACACCTTC. Encoded protein: CASSPPGYYGYTF.

The genes are TRBV20-1 and TRBJ2-5, with TRBD1 identical over 7 bases. The CDR3 totals 15 residues. Germline V gene lookup returns CDR1 DFQATT and CDR2 SNEGSKA (reference sequence). V shed 2 bases and J 5 bases; nucleotides not matched to a gene: 11. CDR3 amino acids: CSARSLQGIRETQYF. CDR3 sequence (DNA): TGCAGTGCTAGATCTTTACAGGGGATAAGGGAGACCCAGTACTTC.